These 14 T cell receptor beta chains were all obtained from the same sample, sequenced in a study of CD8+CD57+ T cells in acquired aplastic anemia (dated 2018 in TCRdb). The reads were generated on an Illumina HiSeq 2000. Profiling of TCR beta VDJ combinations and CDR3 sequences used genomic DNA as the template. TCRdb trimmed the raw reads at Q25, called clones with MiXCR and kept productive beta chains. Duplicate CDR3 protein sequences are folded into a single record with the most common DNA and genes. The sample profile shows fewer than 250,000 distinct CDR3 sequences; around 59% of them were found once. 15% to 20% of the sample comes from the top ten. Sequencing was done on a sample of sorted CD4+, CD8+, or CD8+CD57+ T cells (not recorded which) from PBMCs. Receptors originate from a human donor in good health, serving as a control.

Ten or more counts support this clonotype. This chain uses TRBV6-2 or TRBV6-3 with TRBJ2-7, with D maybe TRBD2 (6 bases). Germline V gives CDR1 MNHEY, CDR2 SVGEGT. The V gene lost 2 bases and the J gene lost 9 bases, with 23 bases spanning the gap. CDR3 length: 16 residues. The CDR3 region is CASSYGAGTQGLGQYF. CDR3 nucleotide sequence: TGTGCCAGCAGTTACGGAGCCGGGACTCAAGGTCTGGGGCAGTACTTC.

This rearrangement joins TRBV6-5 to TRBJ2-5, with 7 bases fitting TRBD1. Germline V gives CDR1 MNHEY, CDR2 SVGAGI. After removal of 6 bases from V and 2 bases from J, the junction contained 12 bases not matched to a gene. This CDR3 is built from 16 residues. The CDR3 is CASRNLRDRGQETQYF. As DNA, the CDR3 is TGTGCCAGCAGGAACCTCCGGGACAGAGGGCAAGAGACCCAGTACTTC.

The chain uses TRBV19 and TRBJ1-2, with 8 bases matching TRBD1. The length of the CDR3 is 14 residues. In germline, CDR1 is LNHDA, CDR2 SQIVND (reference sequence). With 4 bases clipped from V and 6 bases from J, the junction kept 7 bases outside the gene matches. CDR3 region: CASSTMTGVDGYTF. In nucleotides, the CDR3 is TGTGCCAGTAGTACCATGACAGGGGTGGATGGCTACACCTTC.

As regards this clonotype: Compared with germline, one end of the junction differs, possibly owing to a read error. The genes are TRBV10-3 and TRBJ2-7, with a possible D match to TRBD1 (6 bases). The CDR3 consists of 14 residues. From germline, CDR1 is ENHRY and CDR2 SYGVKD. CDR3 bases: TGTGCCATCAGTTTAGGGAAGGACGCAGGGGACCTTTCCTTC. It yields the protein CAISLGKDAGDLSF.

V and J are TRBV7-9 and TRBJ2-3; 10 nucleotides align to TRBD1. V gave up 5 bases and J gave up 3 bases; unmatched junction bases: 2. This CDR3 is built from 14 residues. Germline CDR1 and CDR2: SEHNR and FQNEAQ (reference sequence). The CDR3 region is CASSRGQGTDTQYF. The CDR3 DNA reads as TGTGCCAGCAGCCGGGGACAGGGGACAGATACGCAGTATTTT.

This clonotype was seen many times. The chain has TRBV2 and TRBJ1-2, with 9 bases lining up with TRBD1. Germline-derived CDR1 and CDR2 are SNHLY and FYNNEI. This CDR3 contains 15 residues. V shed 6 bases, J shed 3 bases, and the junction held 8 bases outside the gene matches. CDR3 nucleotide sequence: TGTGCCAGCAGAGATAGGACAGGGGCCCACTATGGCTACACCTTC. Protein product: CASRDRTGAHYGYTF.

This chain links TRBV11-1 with TRBJ2-5; D gene unclear. The CDR3 spans 15 residues. V shed 4 bases and J shed 1 base, with 13 bases lying between them. The V gene's germline CDR1 is SGHAT and CDR2 FQDESV (reference sequence). The DNA of the CDR3 is TGTGCCAGCAGCTCTTCTGAGGCCAGCCAAGAGACCCAGTACTTC. It codes for CASSSSEASQETQYF.

This clonotype was observed many times. The chain combines TRBV12-3 or TRBV12-4 with TRBJ2-6; unclear D gene. V shed 1 base and J shed 0 bases, with 10 bases lying between them. The CDR3 runs to 17 residues. DNA for the CDR3: TGTGCCAGCAGTTTAGGCGCCCCCCGCTCTGGGGCCAACGTCCTGACTTTC. Residues: CASSLGAPRSGANVLTF.

The genes are TRBV10-3 and TRBJ1-1, with TRBD1 as a possible D gene (6 bases). CDR1 and CDR2 from the germline V gene are ENHRY and SYGVKD. Trimming left V 10 bases short and J 1 base short, with 13 bases between. CDR3 length: 13 amino acids. In nucleotides, the CDR3 is TGTGCCAGCCTGGGGGCTTCGAACACTGAAGCTTTCTTT. It is translated as CASLGASNTEAFF.

The chain combines TRBV19 with TRBJ2-7; 12 bases are shared with TRBD1. The J segment lost 6 bases and the V segment lost 5 bases, leaving 8 bases of the junction unmatched. The CDR3 is 15 amino acids. Germline V lookup: CDR1 LNHDA, CDR2 SQIVND (reference sequence). This chain's CDR3 is CASSSGGTGGFEQYF. CDR3 coding DNA: TGTGCCAGTAGTTCGGGGGGGACAGGGGGCTTCGAGCAGTACTTC.

This clonotype appeared a few times. The chain recombines TRBV7-2 with TRBJ2-7; 7 positions agree with TRBD1. Unmatched junction bases numbered 9, after V lost 5 bases and J lost 5 bases. The CDR3 is 14 residues long. Germline V CDR1 and CDR2: SGHTA, FQGNSA. The CDR3 bases are TGTGCCAGCAGCCTCACCCGGACAGGCCACGAGCAGTACTTC. Protein sequence: CASSLTRTGHEQYF.

The chain carries TRBV2 and TRBJ2-3; D is unclear. Trimming shortened V by 9 bases and J by 6 bases, and 10 bases separated the two germline ends. The CDR3 is 11 residues long. Germline V gene sequence: CDR1 SNHLY, CDR2 FYNNEI. In DNA form, the CDR3 reads TGTGCCAGTTCGCGGTGGGATACGCAGTATTTT. Amino acid sequence: CASSRWDTQYF.

The chain carries TRBV29-1 and TRBJ2-7; the D gene could be TRBD1 or TRBD2 (5 bases each). The CDR3 length is 13 residues. CDR1 is SQVTM, CDR2 ANQGSEA, per germline. V lost 4 bases to trimming and J lost 8 bases, with 18 bases between them. The CDR3 loop reads CSVALVGADKQYF. CDR3 nucleotide sequence: TGCAGCGTTGCCTTGGTCGGGGCCGATAAGCAGTACTTC.

In regard to this clonotype: The junction shows a germline mismatch at one end, possibly a read error. The chain employs TRBV7-9 and TRBJ2-7; D possibly matches TRBD1 or TRBD2 (5 bases each). Germline CDR1 reads SEHNR; CDR2 reads FQNEAQ (reference sequence). This CDR3 comprises 13 residues. DNA of the CDR3: TGTGCCACCAGCCCTGGGGGCTCCTACGAGCAGTACTTC. Translating gives CATSPGGSYEQYF.